These 31 T cell receptor beta chains were sequenced from one sample in a study of blood T cell repertoires in COVID-19. Profiled with immunoSEQ multiplex PCR; TCRdb holds only in-frame clones, not every one. The sample holds around 400,000 clones, around 86% seen once. The sequenced material came from PBMCs or T cells enriched from blood (not recorded which). These receptors were collected from a woman aged 45-65 years who had recovered from COVID-19.

The chain recombines TRBV3-1 (or the pseudogene TRBV3-2) with TRBJ1-6; 7 bases line up with TRBD1. The CDR3 has 15 residues. Germline assignment: CDR1 LGHDT and CDR2 YNNKEL (reference sequence). The ends lost 0 bases at V and 10 bases at J; junction bases unmatched: 6. CDR3 residues: CASSQDRQGWSPLHF. CDR3 coding DNA: TGTGCCAGCAGCCAAGATCGACAGGGATGGTCACCCCTCCACTTT.

CDR3 region: CASRSASGTYNEQFF. DNA for the CDR3: TGTGCCAGCCGTTCTGCCAGCGGGACCTACAATGAGCAGTTCTTC. V usage is TRBV7-2 and J usage is TRBJ2-1; 7 positions agree with TRBD2. V gave up 8 bases and J gave up 2 bases; unmatched junction bases: 9. Germline assignment: CDR1 SGHTA and CDR2 FQGNSA. The CDR3 runs to 15 residues.

About this clone itself: Other nucleotide sequences from this sample produce the same CDR3. The CDR3 region has the DNA TGCGCCAGCAGCTTAGGACAGGGGGGATCACCCCTCCACTTT. This sequence encodes CASSLGQGGSPLHF. J is TRBJ1-6 and V is TRBV5-1; TRBD1 agrees at 10 bases. The V segment lost 2 bases and the J segment 10 bases; nucleotides outside the gene matches: 3. CDR3 size: 14 residues. Germline CDR1 is SGHRS and CDR2 is YFSETQ. Filled out from reference TRBV5-1 and TRBJ1-6, the complete variable domain reads KAGVTQTPRYLIKTRGQQVTLSCSPISGHRSVSWYQQTPGQGLQFLFEYFSETQRNKGNFPGRFSGRQFSNSRSEMNVSTLELGDSALYLCASSLGQGGSPLHFGNGTRLTVT.

This sequence joins TRBV20-1 and TRBJ1-2, with a tentative D call TRBD1 (5 bases). The length of the CDR3 is 11 residues. In germline, CDR1 is DFQATT, CDR2 SNEGSKA (reference sequence). The ends were cut back, 6 bases at V and 7 bases at J, with 12 bases in the middle. Here the CDR3 reads CSAHGHSGYTF. Here the CDR3 DNA reads TGCAGTGCCCACGGACACAGTGGCTACACCTTC.

V and J are TRBV10-3 and TRBJ1-3; tentative D call: TRBD1 (5 bases). This CDR3 is built from 15 residues. In germline, CDR1 is ENHRY, CDR2 SYGVKD. Trimming took 5 bases from V and 4 from J, leaving 15 bases between them. The CDR3 DNA reads as TGTGCCATCAGTCCGGAGACAGTATACGGAAACACCATATATTTT. Amino acid sequence: CAISPETVYGNTIYF.

The chain combines TRBV5-1 with TRBJ1-1; D ambiguous. There are 15 residues in the CDR3. Germline loops: CDR1 SGHRS, CDR2 YFSETQ. V was cut by 4 bases and J by 0 bases, with 13 bases left in between. CDR3 sequence reads: CASSPTGGVNTEAFF. The CDR3 nucleotides read TGCGCCAGCAGCCCCACGGGCGGGGTGAACACTGAAGCTTTCTTT.

Comments on this clone: The same CDR3 also results from other DNA sequences found in this sample. The rearrangement links TRBV7-9 to TRBJ2-7, with 8 bases lining up with TRBD2. The CDR3 contains 12 residues. Trimming took 5 bases from V and 6 from J; bases not matched to a gene: 3. Germline V gives CDR1 SEHNR, CDR2 FQNEAQ (reference sequence). The CDR3 region is CASSLGGGEQYF. As DNA, the CDR3 is TGTGCCAGCAGCCTCGGGGGGGGCGAGCAGTACTTC.

The chain links TRBV27 to TRBJ2-2; D possibly corresponds to TRBD1 (6 bases). This CDR3 spans 16 amino acids. Per the germline V gene, CDR1 is MNHEY and CDR2 is SMNVEV (reference sequence). Trimming took 6 bases from V and 4 from J, leaving 18 bases between them. The CDR3 nucleotides read TGTGCCAGCAGCACAGGGATTGGGGGAAGCACCGGGGAGCTGTTTTTT. Amino acids: CASSTGIGGSTGELFF.

A single count supports this clone. The chain links TRBV5-6 to TRBJ2-4; D may be TRBD2 (5 bases). Germline V gives CDR1 SGHDT, CDR2 YYEEEE. The length of the CDR3 is 16 residues. Trimming stripped 4 bases from V and 0 bases from J, with 14 bases between. The CDR3 here is CASSRPVGLAKNIQYF. The CDR3, as DNA: TGTGCCAGCAGCCGTCCGGTAGGACTAGCCAAAAACATTCAGTACTTC.

The chain recombines TRBV7-2 with TRBJ1-2, with TRBD1 identical over 7 bases. The germline CDR1 and CDR2 sequences are SGHTA and FQGNSA. After removal of 5 bases from V and 4 bases from J, the junction contained 13 bases not matched to a gene. The CDR3 runs to 16 residues. The CDR3 loop reads CASSALGTEPFYGYTF. The CDR3 DNA is TGTGCCAGCAGCGCACTTGGGACAGAGCCTTTCTATGGCTACACCTTC.

This clone was seen ten or more times. The chain combines TRBV4-1 with TRBJ2-2; TRBD1 aligns across 7 bases. CDR3 length: 13 residues. V shed 9 bases and J 6 bases; nucleotides not matched to a gene: 7. CDR1 MGHRA and CDR2 YSYEKL come from the germline V gene. Here the CDR3 reads CASWDSHSGELFF. The CDR3 DNA reads as TGCGCCAGTTGGGACAGCCACTCCGGGGAGCTGTTTTTT.

This chain links TRBV7-6 with TRBJ2-1; TRBD1 is a possible D gene (6 bases). Per germline, CDR1 SGHVS and CDR2 FNYEAQ. The CDR3 runs to 14 residues. V lost 4 bases to trimming and J lost 2 bases, with 9 bases between them. The CDR3: CASSYGTTYNEQFF. The CDR3 DNA is TGTGCCAGCAGCTACGGGACAACCTACAATGAGCAGTTCTTC. Based on the CDR3 plus reference TRBV7-6 and TRBJ2-1, the full variable domain is GAGVSQSPRYKVTKRGQDVALRCDPISGHVSLYWYRQALGQGPEFLTYFNYEAQQDKSGLPNDRFSAERPEGSISTLTIQRTEQRDSAMYRCASSYGTTYNEQFFGPGTRLTVL.

J is TRBJ2-1 and V is TRBV7-2; D might be TRBD2 (6 bases). CDR1 and CDR2 from the germline V gene are SGHTA and FQGNSA. V lost 5 bases and J 4 bases, leaving 15 bases between the germline ends. This CDR3 comprises 15 residues. The DNA for the CDR3 is TGTGCCAGCAGCGGCGGACTACTAAAATACAATGAGCAGTTCTTC. As protein: CASSGGLLKYNEQFF.

This chain links TRBV6-5 with TRBJ2-2, with TRBD1 identical over 9 bases. Unmatched junction bases numbered 5, after V lost 5 bases and J lost 4 bases. From germline, CDR1 is MNHEY and CDR2 SVGAGI. CDR3 size: 15 residues. In nucleotides, the CDR3 is TGTGCCAGCAGTACGGACAGGGGTGGCACCGGGGAGCTGTTTTTT. This sequence encodes CASSTDRGGTGELFF.

The chain combines TRBV10-3 with TRBJ1-2, with D unclear. This CDR3 contains 12 residues. In germline, CDR1 is ENHRY, CDR2 SYGVKD. V shed 10 bases and J shed 0 bases, with 9 bases lying between them. This CDR3 is CASRSANYGYTF. As DNA, the CDR3 is TGTGCCAGCCGGTCGGCTAACTATGGCTACACCTTC.

V usage is TRBV5-1 and J usage is TRBJ2-7, with a weak D call TRBD1 (6 bases). The CDR3 is 14 residues long. Trimming cost V 5 bases and J 2 bases, with 14 bases left between them. Germline V gives CDR1 SGHRS, CDR2 YFSETQ. CDR3 coding DNA: TGCGCCAGCAGGGTCCCGGGACAAGCCTACGAGCAGTACTTC. This codes for CASRVPGQAYEQYF.

The rearrangement joins TRBV27 to TRBJ1-1; TRBD1 is a possible D gene (5 bases). The CDR3 runs 14 residues. Trimming shortened V by 3 bases and J by 1 base, and 9 bases separated the two germline ends. CDR1 and CDR2 (germline): MNHEY, SMNVEV (reference sequence). The CDR3 protein is CASSFVGGNTEAFF. As DNA, the CDR3 is TGTGCCAGCAGTTTTGTCGGGGGGAACACTGAAGCTTTCTTT.

The chain recombines TRBV29-1 with TRBJ1-1; possible D gene TRBD1, 5 bases. Germline V lookup: CDR1 SQVTM, CDR2 ANQGSEA. Trimming stripped 3 bases from V and 6 bases from J, with 20 bases between. This CDR3 has 15 residues. The CDR3 nucleotides read TGCAGCGTTGACGGGCGCACGAACCAGGGCGCTGAAGCTTTCTTT. This gives the protein CSVDGRTNQGAEAFF.

The V call is TRBV27, the J call TRBJ1-2, with D possibly being TRBD1 (6 bases). Trimming cost V 4 bases and J 4 bases, with 22 bases left between them. Germline assignment: CDR1 MNHEY and CDR2 SMNVEV (reference sequence). This CDR3 is 17 amino acids long. The CDR3 bases are TGTGCCAGCAGTTCTGTCGTCAGGGGCAGCATTGCCTATGGCTACACCTTC. This encodes CASSSVVRGSIAYGYTF.

A single count supports this clone. The V and J genes are TRBV30 and TRBJ2-5; tentative D call: TRBD2 (6 bases). Trimming shortened V by 3 bases and J by 5 bases, and 16 bases separated the two germline ends. The germline V gene encodes CDR1 GTSNPN and CDR2 SVGIG (reference sequence). The length of the CDR3 is 14 residues. CDR3: CAWSSPPGEETQYF. The CDR3 region has the DNA TGTGCCTGGAGCTCCCCCCCGGGAGAGGAGACCCAGTACTTC.

Worth noting for this clone: The sample has other DNA sequences that encode this CDR3 too. The chain joins TRBV5-4 to TRBJ1-6, with unresolved D. The V and J ends lost 4 bases and 6 bases respectively, with 8 bases between them. Per the germline V gene, CDR1 is SGHNT and CDR2 is YYREEE (reference sequence). The CDR3 is 13 amino acids. CDR3 DNA: TGTGCCAGCAGCCCAAGCGGTAATTCACCCCTCCACTTT. Translation: CASSPSGNSPLHF.

This chain connects TRBV3-1 (or the pseudogene TRBV3-2) to TRBJ1-1; TRBD1 is a possible D gene (6 bases). This CDR3 has 13 residues. V lost 5 bases and J lost 5, with 12 bases in between. Germline V gene sequence: CDR1 LGHDT, CDR2 YNNKEL (reference sequence). CDR3 region: CASSGGPRTEAFF. CDR3 nucleotide sequence: TGTGCCAGCAGCGGGGGCCCGAGGACTGAAGCTTTCTTT.

The V and J genes are TRBV10-3 and TRBJ2-6, with 7 bases matching TRBD2. Germline lookup yields CDR1 ENHRY and CDR2 SYGVKD. The CDR3 totals 18 residues. With V trimmed by 8 bases and J by 0 bases, 13 bases remained unmatched. The CDR3, as DNA: TGTGCCATCGGCGACAGACTAGCTGAGAGCTCTGGGGCCAACGTCCTGACTTTC. Amino acid sequence: CAIGDRLAESSGANVLTF.

The chain is built from TRBV19 and TRBJ2-5; weak D call: TRBD2 (6 bases). V dropped 5 bases and J dropped 3 bases, with 13 bases sitting between them. The CDR3 spans 14 residues. Germline assignment: CDR1 LNHDA and CDR2 SQIVND (reference sequence). For the CDR3, the DNA is TGTGCCAGTAGTGGTTGGGGACTCGAAGAGACCCAGTACTTC. Translated: CASSGWGLEETQYF. The entire variable domain, with the rest obtained from reference TRBV19 and TRBJ2-5, is as follows: DGGITQSPKYLFRKEGQNVTLSCEQNLNHDAMYWYRQDPGQGLRLIYYSQIVNDFQKGDIAEGYSVSREKKESFPLTVTSAQKNPTAFYLCASSGWGLEETQYFGPGTRLLVL.

The gene calls are TRBV5-1 and TRBJ2-2; no clear D. This CDR3 region has 16 residues. Looked up from germline, CDR1 is SGHRS and CDR2 is YFSETQ. The V end was cut by 2 bases, the J end by 2 bases, with 13 bases between. CDR3 protein: CASSFIQQFNTGELFF. Written as DNA, the CDR3 is TGCGCCAGCAGCTTCATTCAACAGTTTAACACCGGGGAGCTGTTTTTT.

The chain couples TRBV6-1 to TRBJ2-5, with D tentatively TRBD2 (6 bases). There are 16 residues in the CDR3. V lost 6 bases and J 4 bases, leaving 21 bases between the germline ends. Per germline, CDR1 MNHNS and CDR2 SASEGT. The CDR3 is CASREYEGLYIETQYF. Written as DNA, the CDR3 is TGTGCCAGCAGAGAATACGAGGGACTCTATATAGAGACCCAGTACTTC.

V usage is TRBV9 and J usage is TRBJ2-1; D not certain. The germline CDR1 and CDR2 sequences are SGDLS and YYNGEE. The CDR3 has 14 residues. V shed 1 base and J shed 7 bases, with 12 bases lying between them. CDR3 residues: CASSVRQGANEQFF. Here the CDR3 DNA reads TGTGCCAGCAGCGTACGACAAGGTGCAAATGAGCAGTTCTTC.

V gene TRBV29-1 combines with J gene TRBJ1-2; a possible D gene is TRBD1 (5 bases). Trimming took 6 bases from V and 7 from J, leaving 15 bases between them. Germline V lookup: CDR1 SQVTM, CDR2 ANQGSEA. There are 12 residues in the CDR3. Here the CDR3 reads CSVATGVGGYTF. The CDR3 nucleotides read TGCAGCGTCGCAACGGGGGTCGGTGGCTACACCTTC.

This chain uses TRBV6-5 with TRBJ1-5; the match to TRBD1 covers 9 bases. The germline V gene has CDR1 MNHEY and CDR2 SVGAGI. Germline trimming cut 8 bases from V and 2 bases from J; bases unmatched to any gene: 7. The CDR3 is 15 amino acids. CDR3 in amino acids: CASGPQGARNQPQHF. DNA of the CDR3: TGTGCCAGCGGTCCACAGGGGGCGCGCAATCAGCCCCAGCATTTT.

This chain joins TRBV29-1 and TRBJ1-5, with TRBD1 identical over 8 bases. Germline-derived CDR1 and CDR2 are SQVTM and ANQGSEA. Germline trimming cut 6 bases from V and 7 bases from J; bases unmatched to any gene: 5. CDR3 length: 12 residues. CDR3 coding DNA: TGCAGCGTCGCGACAGGGGAACAGCCCCAGCATTTT. Its translation is CSVATGEQPQHF.

The rearrangement links TRBV4-2 to TRBJ2-3; D might be TRBD2 (7 bases). The length of the CDR3 is 18 residues. V was clipped by 6 bases and J by 0 bases, with 22 bases between them. Germline V gene sequence: CDR1 LGHNA, CDR2 YNFKEQ. The CDR3 sequence: CASSPRTAGTFSTDTQYF. CDR3 DNA sequence: TGTGCCAGCAGTCCGAGGACAGCGGGGACCTTTAGCACAGATACGCAGTATTTT.